This T cell receptor beta chain was captured in a study of circulating CD8 cells and anti-PD-1 response in melanoma. From live CD3+CD8+TCRalphabeta+ cells, four PD-1 and/or TIGIT subsets were sorted. TCR libraries were prepared from approximately 15 ng of total RNA with the QIAseq Immune Repertoire TCR panel. TCRdb itself ran the reads through MiXCR, one entry per CDR3 protein. The sample yields over 450 distinct CDR3 sequences, around 8.6% seen once. The CDR3 extends over 17 amino acids. The germline V gene encodes CDR1 LNHDA and CDR2 SQIVND (reference sequence). V was pared by 7 bases and J by 6 bases, with 24 bases between.

The clonotype was recovered from a human donor with melanoma. The chain links TRBV19 to TRBJ2-2; TRBD1 might be the D (6 bases). The input for sequencing was CD8+ T cells from PBMCs, taken at baseline or after one month of anti-PD-1 therapy (not recorded which). In DNA, the CDR3 is TGTGCCAGTACCCGGACAGACATATACGCGGAGGCCGGGGAGCTGTTTTTT. Protein product: CASTRTDIYAEAGELFF.